This T cell receptor beta chain stems from a study of long-term antiretroviral therapy in people with HIV. Points from the study as a whole: Missing from the dataset were any data on ART adherence, viral resistance or therapy changes.

The CDR3 has 15 amino acids. V lost 5 bases and J lost 0, with 12 bases in between. Germline V gene data show CDR1 as SGHVS and CDR2 as FNYEAQ. Details on this clone: Its antigen is as yet unknown.

Investigators performed immunoSEQ version v3.0 at survey level. Only in-frame clones appear in the TCRdb table, and some are missing; sequencing was by immunoSEQ multiplex PCR. Counted here are tens of thousands of clones, 82% occurring once; the ten biggest clones make up roughly 4.6%. The sample here was unsorted PBMCs, taken 0.5 years after starting antiretroviral therapy. This receptor was identified in a man aged 18 to 29 with HIV. This chain links TRBV7-6 with TRBJ2-3; D unresolved. CDR3: CASSRLERSTDTQYF. Written as DNA, the CDR3 is TGTGCCAGCAGCAGACTCGAGCGTAGCACAGATACGCAGTATTTT.